This T cell receptor beta chain emerged from a study of T-cell reconstitution after alpha-beta-depleted transplantation in children. Preparation of the TCRbeta library used unique molecular identifiers. Using its own MiXCR run on the PCR reads, TCRdb lists one record per CDR3 protein. The sample has about 610,000 distinct CDR3 sequences, roughly a tenth seen once. Germline loops: CDR1 SGHTA, CDR2 FQGNSA. CDR3 length equals 17 residues. Germline trimming cut 4 bases from V and 2 bases from J; bases unmatched to any gene: 14. This clonotype was observed a few times. The chain links TRBV7-2 to TRBJ2-7; TRBD2 agrees at 7 bases. The TCR originated in a human donor who donated a stem cell graft to a child with acute myeloid leukemia. Sequencing was performed on PBMCs from the stem cell graft donor, taken from the stem cell graft. CDR3 residues: CASSSLRDSGQAYEQYF. CDR3 DNA sequence: TGTGCCAGCAGCTCGCTCCGAGATAGCGGGCAAGCCTACGAGCAGTACTTC.